The 18 T cell receptor beta chains below come from one sample, sequenced in a study of blood T cells in healthy people across ages (dated by TCRdb to the mid-2010s). The library was obtained by 5' RACE. Sequencer: Illumina HiSeq 2500. The second PCR ran for about 6 to 12 cycles and used a J-beta primer mix along with a sample-barcoded 5' primer. TCRdb reanalyzed the raw reads on its own, using fastp at Q25 for trimming and MiXCR for clone calling, and kept in-frame beta chains. Identical CDR3 protein sequences are pooled into one entry, listed with their most common genes and DNA. This sample holds 850,000 to 1,300,000 distinct CDR3 sequences; under 45% were observed only once. 18% of the sample is in the top ten clones. Specimen: blood. The receptor source for this set is a woman between 55 and 75 years old in good health.

The chain is built from TRBV7-6 and TRBJ2-1, with TRBD1 matching 7 bases. Germline loops: CDR1 SGHVS, CDR2 FNYEAQ. The junction had 14 bases not matched to a gene; V was cut back by 5 bases and J by 7 bases. This CDR3 region has 16 residues. CDR3 nucleotide sequence: TGTGCCAGCAGCCCCACAGACAGGGTTATTGGGAATGAGCAGTTCTTC. Its protein is CASSPTDRVIGNEQFF.

This clonotype was seen a few times. CDR3 coding DNA: TGCAGCGTTGAAGAGGCTAGCGGGAGGTACAATGAGCAGTTCTTC. This gives the protein CSVEEASGRYNEQFF. This chain connects TRBV29-1 to TRBJ2-1; the match to TRBD2 covers 11 bases. Germline V gene data show CDR1 as SQVTM and CDR2 as ANQGSEA. This CDR3 spans 15 amino acids. With 0 bases clipped from V and 4 bases from J, the junction kept 2 bases outside the gene matches.

The chain uses TRBV9 and TRBJ2-7; perhaps TRBD2 as D (5 bases). The CDR3 loop spans 14 amino acids. From germline, CDR1 is SGDLS and CDR2 YYNGEE. Deletions cut 4 bases from V and 7 bases from J, with 18 bases between. The CDR3 DNA reads TGTGCCAGCAGCCCGGAAAATAGCCGAGGGGAGCAGTACTTC. This gives the protein CASSPENSRGEQYF.

This clonotype has a handful of counts. The chain carries TRBV15 and TRBJ1-2; D may be TRBD1 (5 bases). Per the germline V gene, CDR1 is LNHNV and CDR2 is YYDKDF (reference sequence). V lost 0 bases and J 6 bases, leaving 23 bases between the germline ends. This CDR3 comprises 18 residues. DNA of the CDR3: TGTGCCACCAGCAGAGATTCGGGGATCATTGGGGGAAAGCATGGCTACACCTTC. Amino acids: CATSRDSGIIGGKHGYTF.

This clonotype has just a few counts. The chain is built from TRBV12-5 and TRBJ2-1; 10 positions match TRBD1. The CDR3 has 11 amino acids. Germline V gene sequence: CDR1 LGHNT, CDR2 FRNRAP. The J segment lost 15 bases and the V segment lost 7 bases, leaving 6 bases of the junction unmatched. The CDR3 bases are TGTGCTAGTGCCTGGACAGGGGGTCTGTTCTTC. This translates into CASAWTGGLFF.

The chain recombines TRBV20-1 with TRBJ1-5, with 12 positions matching TRBD1. Germline CDR1 is DFQATT and CDR2 is SNEGSKA (reference sequence). V shed 5 bases, J shed 5 bases, and the junction held 7 bases outside the gene matches. The CDR3 covers 15 residues. CDR3: CSAHGTGGAHQPQHF. Written as DNA, the CDR3 is TGCAGTGCTCATGGGACAGGGGGCGCCCATCAGCCCCAGCATTTT.

This sequence joins TRBV6-2 or TRBV6-3 and TRBJ2-1; tentatively, D is TRBD1 (5 bases). Trimming took off 6 bases at V and 2 bases at J, with 17 bases between the two ends. The length of the CDR3 is 16 residues. Germline V CDR1 and CDR2: MNHEY, SVGEGT. The CDR3 is CASRPSGHATYNEQFF. DNA for the CDR3: TGTGCCAGCAGACCCTCCGGACATGCCACCTACAATGAGCAGTTCTTC.

This clonotype was counted many times. V usage is TRBV20-1 and J usage is TRBJ2-3; D is unresolved. The CDR3 totals 15 residues. From germline, CDR1 is DFQATT and CDR2 SNEGSKA (reference sequence). V lost 5 bases and J 1 base, leaving 16 bases between the germline ends. Here the CDR3 DNA reads TGCAGTGCTCCAAGGCGGCGAGGCCGCACAGATACGCAGTATTTT. Translation gives CSAPRRRGRTDTQYF.

This clonotype has only a few counts. The V gene is TRBV20-1, the J gene TRBJ1-2; 7 bases fit TRBD1. In germline, CDR1 is DFQATT, CDR2 SNEGSKA (reference sequence). The CDR3 length is 13 residues. V shed 1 base and J 5 bases; nucleotides not matched to a gene: 4. CDR3 residues: CSARGDRDYGYTF. The CDR3, as DNA: TGCAGTGCTAGAGGAGACAGGGATTATGGCTACACCTTC.

About this clonotype: A much more abundant neighbour one base away suggests this may be a read error. The rearrangement links TRBV20-1 to TRBJ2-7; TRBD2 matches at 12 bases. The ends lost 7 bases at V and 1 base at J; junction bases unmatched: 11. CDR1 and CDR2 (germline): DFQATT, SNEGSKA (reference sequence). The CDR3 spans 16 residues. This CDR3 is CSGPGTSGLHSYEQYF. In nucleotides, the CDR3 is TGCAGTGGGCCGGGGACTAGCGGGTTACATTCCTACGAGCAGTACTTC.

The chain recombines TRBV20-1 with TRBJ2-3; D perhaps matches TRBD1 (6 bases). This CDR3 comprises 13 residues. CDR1 DFQATT and CDR2 SNEGSKA come from the germline V gene (reference sequence). The germline V and J ends were trimmed by 7 bases and 6 bases, with 17 bases remaining between them. The CDR3 nucleotides read TGCAGTGACAGGGTGTTGCACATTGATACGCAGTATTTT. It yields the protein CSDRVLHIDTQYF.

This clonotype was seen only a few times. The chain has TRBV5-6 and TRBJ2-4; a possible D gene is TRBD2 (5 bases). Trimming removed 3 bases from V and 13 bases from J, with 14 bases in between. The germline V gene encodes CDR1 SGHDT and CDR2 YYEEEE. The CDR3 runs to 12 residues. CDR3 protein: CASSSRGSKQYF. The CDR3 bases are TGTGCCAGCAGCTCCCGGGGATCCAAGCAGTACTTC.

A few counts support this clonotype. This chain uses TRBV27 with TRBJ2-1; 7 bases match TRBD1. V lost 5 bases and J lost 9; bases outside the gene matches: 7. This CDR3 has 13 amino acids. Germline values: CDR1 MNHEY, CDR2 SMNVEV (reference sequence). CDR3 sequence: CASSATGEGEQFF. The CDR3 coding sequence is TGTGCCAGCAGTGCAACAGGGGAAGGTGAGCAGTTCTTC.

The V and J genes are TRBV20-1 and TRBJ1-6; D possibly corresponds to TRBD1 (6 bases). CDR1 is DFQATT and CDR2 is SNEGSKA in the germline V gene (reference sequence). This CDR3 spans 14 amino acids. V shed 3 bases and J shed 4 bases, with 10 bases lying between them. CDR3 residues: CSASTRGYNSPLHF. The CDR3 DNA reads as TGCAGTGCTAGTACCAGGGGTTATAATTCACCCCTCCACTTT.

The genes are TRBV9 and TRBJ2-7; weak D call: TRBD2 (5 bases). In germline, CDR1 is SGDLS, CDR2 YYNGEE. Trimming took 7 bases from V and 4 from J, leaving 12 bases between them. The CDR3 covers 12 residues. CDR3 loop: CASGSDKYEQYF. DNA for the CDR3: TGTGCCAGCGGGAGCGATAAGTACGAGCAGTACTTC.

The rearrangement links TRBV29-1 to TRBJ2-7; perhaps TRBD1 as D (6 bases). CDR1 is SQVTM and CDR2 is ANQGSEA in the germline V gene. The ends were cut back, 3 bases at V and 0 bases at J, with 12 bases in the middle. The CDR3 runs to 14 residues. The CDR3 DNA sequence: TGCAGCGTTGAGACAGGTTCTAACTCCTACGAGCAGTACTTC. Its translation is CSVETGSNSYEQYF.

This chain links TRBV20-1 with TRBJ2-1; 10 bases match TRBD1. Germline CDR1 and CDR2: DFQATT and SNEGSKA (reference sequence). The CDR3 is 15 amino acids. Germline trimming cut 1 base from V and 8 bases from J; bases unmatched to any gene: 8. The CDR3 reads CSARGRDRGGHEQFF. As DNA, the CDR3 is TGCAGTGCTAGAGGACGGGACAGGGGAGGCCATGAGCAGTTCTTC.

The chain uses TRBV5-1 and TRBJ2-2, with 9 bases fitting TRBD1. J lost 10 bases, V lost 3 bases, and 7 bases had no gene match. The CDR3 has 14 amino acids. Germline V gene lookup returns CDR1 SGHRS and CDR2 YFSETQ. This CDR3 reads CASSSRQGGTELFF. The DNA for the CDR3 is TGCGCCAGCAGCTCCCGACAGGGGGGCACGGAGCTGTTTTTT.